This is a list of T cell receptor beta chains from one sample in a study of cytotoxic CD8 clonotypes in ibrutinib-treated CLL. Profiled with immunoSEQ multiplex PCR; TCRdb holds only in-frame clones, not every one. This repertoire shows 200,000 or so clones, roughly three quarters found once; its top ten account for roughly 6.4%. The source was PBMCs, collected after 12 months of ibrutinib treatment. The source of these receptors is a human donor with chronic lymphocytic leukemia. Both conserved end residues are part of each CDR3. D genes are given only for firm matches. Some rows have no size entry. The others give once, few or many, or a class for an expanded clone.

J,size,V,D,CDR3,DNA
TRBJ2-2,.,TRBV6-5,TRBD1,CASSYRAGGYPGELFF,TGTGCCAGCAGTTACAGGGCAGGGGGCTACCCCGGGGAGCTGTTTTTT
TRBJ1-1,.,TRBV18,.,CASSPTRFREPADTEAFF,TGTGCCAGCTCCCCTACGAGGTTCAGGGAACCTGCGGACACTGAAGCTTTCTTT
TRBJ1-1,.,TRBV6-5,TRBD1,CASRQGGGTEAFF,TGTGCCAGCCGACAGGGAGGCGGGACTGAAGCTTTCTTT
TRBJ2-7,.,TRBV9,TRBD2,CASSPGASGTQRDSQYF,TGTGCCAGCAGCCCAGGGGCTAGCGGGACCCAAAGGGACTCCCAGTACTTC
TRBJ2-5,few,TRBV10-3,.,CAISESLGTQYF,TGTGCCATCAGTGAGTCGCTCGGGACCCAGTACTTC
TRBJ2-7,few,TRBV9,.,CASSVSGLTYEQYF,TGTGCCAGCAGCGTCAGCGGGCTAACTTACGAGCAGTACTTC
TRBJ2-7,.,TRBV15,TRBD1,CATSRDRGQGVPQYF,TGTGCCACCAGCAGAGATCGTGGACAGGGGGTACCGCAGTACTTC
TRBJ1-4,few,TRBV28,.,CASSLLTNEKLFF,TGTGCCAGCAGTTTATTGACGAATGAAAAACTGTTTTTT
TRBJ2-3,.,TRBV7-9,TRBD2,CASSLQRGVTDTQYF,TGTGCCAGCAGCTTACAGCGGGGGGTCACAGATACGCAGTATTTT
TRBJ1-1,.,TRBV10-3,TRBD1,CAISGRGRGTEAFF,TGTGCCATCAGTGGTAGGGGGCGCGGAACTGAAGCTTTCTTT
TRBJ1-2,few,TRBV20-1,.,CSTFNYGYTF,TGCAGTACCTTTAACTATGGCTACACCTTC
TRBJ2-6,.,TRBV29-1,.,CSVDSRISGANVLTF,TGCAGCGTTGATAGTCGGATCTCTGGGGCCAACGTCCTGACTTTC
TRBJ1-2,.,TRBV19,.,CASSQNLGYTF,TGTGCCAGTAGCCAAAACCTCGGCTACACCTTC
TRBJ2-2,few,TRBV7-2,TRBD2,CASSRTSGYDRGELFF,TGTGCCAGCAGCCGGACTAGCGGCTATGATAGGGGGGAGCTGTTTTTT
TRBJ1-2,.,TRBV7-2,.,CASSEYRANSGHGYTF,TGTGCCAGCAGCGAATATAGGGCCAACTCAGGACATGGCTACACCTTC
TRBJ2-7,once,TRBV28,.,CAVTGRSSYEQYF,TGTGCCGTGACAGGAAGGAGCTCCTACGAGCAGTACTTC
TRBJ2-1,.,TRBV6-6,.,CASSVVYDNEQFF,TGTGCCAGCAGTGTGGTTTACGATAATGAGCAGTTCTTC
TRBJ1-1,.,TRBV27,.,CASSLWGGGTEAFF,TGTGCCAGCAGTTTATGGGGTGGGGGCACTGAAGCTTTCTTT
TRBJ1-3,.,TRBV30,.,CAWSGTQGNTIYF,TGTGCCTGGAGCGGGACACAGGGAAACACCATATATTTT
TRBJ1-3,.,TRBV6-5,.,CASSYSSSSGNTIYF,TGTGCCAGCAGTTACTCGAGCAGCTCTGGAAACACCATATATTTT
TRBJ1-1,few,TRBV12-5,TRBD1,CATTKGAVNTEAFF,TGTGCTACTACCAAGGGGGCTGTAAACACTGAAGCTTTCTTT
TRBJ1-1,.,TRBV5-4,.,CASSLNVGQIYTEAFF,TGTGCCAGCAGCTTGAACGTCGGGCAGATCTATACTGAAGCTTTCTTT
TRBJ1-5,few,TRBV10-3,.,CAISDGSGPTGRAQHF,TGTGCCATCAGTGACGGTTCCGGACCCACCGGAAGGGCCCAGCATTTT
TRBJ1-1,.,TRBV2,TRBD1,CASRTQGAPTEAFF,TGTGCCAGCAGAACACAGGGGGCGCCAACTGAAGCTTTCTTT
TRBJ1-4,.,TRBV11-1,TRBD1,CASSSDRGRTEKLFF,TGTGCCAGCAGCTCGGACAGGGGAAGAACAGAAAAACTGTTTTTT
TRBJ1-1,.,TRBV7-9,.,CASSFPNTEAFF,TGTGCCAGCAGCTTTCCGAACACTGAAGCTTTCTTT
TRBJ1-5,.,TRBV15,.,CATSPTPPQHF,TGTGCCACCAGCCCGACTCCCCCCCAGCATTTT
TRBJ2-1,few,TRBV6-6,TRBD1,CASSKGQREQFF,TGTGCCAGCAGTAAGGGACAGCGAGAGCAGTTCTTC
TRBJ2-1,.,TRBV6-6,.,CASRQGDSYNEQFF,TGTGCCAGCAGACAGGGAGACTCTTACAATGAGCAGTTCTTC
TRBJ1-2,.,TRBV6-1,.,CASSEGPAYGYTF,TGTGCCAGCAGTGAAGGGCCAGCCTATGGCTACACCTTC
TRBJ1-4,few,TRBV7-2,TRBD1,CASSLGGRGVEKLFF,TGTGCCAGCAGCTTAGGAGGCAGGGGGGTTGAAAAACTGTTTTTT
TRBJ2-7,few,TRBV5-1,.,CASSLETRYEQYF,TGCGCCAGCAGCTTGGAAACTAGGTACGAGCAGTACTTC
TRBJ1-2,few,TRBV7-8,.,CASSVLSREDYGYTF,TGTGCCAGCAGCGTGCTGAGCAGGGAGGACTATGGCTACACCTTC
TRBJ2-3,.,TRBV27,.,CASTRGIGGDTQYF,TGTGCCAGCACAAGGGGGATAGGAGGAGATACGCAGTATTTT
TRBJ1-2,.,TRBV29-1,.,CSVAQGQNYGYTF,TGCAGCGTTGCACAAGGACAGAACTATGGCTACACCTTC
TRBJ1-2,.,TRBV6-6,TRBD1,CASSSGTGGGGYTF,TGTGCCAGCAGTTCTGGGACAGGGGGCGGGGGCTACACCTTC
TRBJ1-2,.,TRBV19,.,CASSMTGRNYGYTF,TGTGCCAGTAGTATGACAGGTAGAAACTATGGCTACACCTTC
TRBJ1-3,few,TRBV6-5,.,CASRRTASGNTIYF,TGTGCCAGCAGGCGGACAGCCTCTGGAAACACCATATATTTT
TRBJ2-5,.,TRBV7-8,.,CASSAGTGQETQYF,TGTGCCAGCAGCGCTGGGACGGGTCAAGAGACCCAGTACTTC
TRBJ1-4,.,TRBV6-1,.,CASSRGFTNEKLFF,TGTGCCAGCAGTCGGGGGTTCACTAATGAAAAACTGTTTTTT
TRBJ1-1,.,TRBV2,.,CASSVRGGWTEAFF,TGTGCCAGCAGTGTGCGAGGGGGTTGGACTGAAGCTTTCTTT
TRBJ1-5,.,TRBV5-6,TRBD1,CASSVSGGADSQPQHF,TGTGCCAGCAGCGTCTCAGGGGGCGCTGATAGCCAGCCCCAGCATTTT
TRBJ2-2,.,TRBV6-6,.,CASLSGQGNTGELFF,TGTGCCAGCCTTTCCGGGCAGGGAAACACCGGGGAGCTGTTTTTT
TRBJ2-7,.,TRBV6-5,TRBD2,CASSLAGGPPYEQYF,TGTGCCAGCAGCCTAGCGGGAGGCCCTCCCTACGAGCAGTACTTC
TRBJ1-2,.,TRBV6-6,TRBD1,CASTLDRARGYTF,TGTGCCAGCACCTTGGACAGGGCCCGCGGCTACACCTTC
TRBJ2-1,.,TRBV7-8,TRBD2,CASSQTTSGRATYNEQFF,TGTGCCAGCAGCCAAACCACTAGCGGGAGGGCGACCTACAATGAGCAGTTCTTC
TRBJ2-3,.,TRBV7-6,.,CASSSYSTDTQYF,TGTGCCAGCAGCTCATATAGCACAGATACGCAGTATTTT
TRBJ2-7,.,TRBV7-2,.,CASSSLGRRGSEQYF,TGTGCCAGCAGCTCACTGGGGCGGCGGGGTAGCGAGCAGTACTTC
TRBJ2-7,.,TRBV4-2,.,CASSQDQRGEQYF,TGTGCCAGCAGCCAAGATCAGAGGGGCGAGCAGTACTTC
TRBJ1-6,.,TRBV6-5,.,CASSYHVLQGPLHF,TGTGCCAGCAGTTACCATGTTCTCCAGGGACCCCTCCACTTT
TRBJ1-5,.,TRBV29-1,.,CSVEVRDGQPQHF,TGCAGCGTTGAAGTCCGGGATGGTCAGCCCCAGCATTTT
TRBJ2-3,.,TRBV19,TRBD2,CASKLAGVAATDTQYF,TGTGCCAGTAAGCTAGCGGGAGTAGCAGCCACAGATACGCAGTATTTT
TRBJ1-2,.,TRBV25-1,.,CASSEIGQNDYGYTF,TGTGCCAGCAGTGAAATTGGACAGAACGACTATGGCTACACCTTC
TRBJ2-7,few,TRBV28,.,CASGVLSYEQYF,TGTGCCAGCGGGGTCCTATCCTACGAGCAGTACTTC
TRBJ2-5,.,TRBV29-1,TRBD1,CSVDRGVPETQYF,TGCAGCGTAGACAGGGGGGTCCCAGAGACCCAGTACTTC
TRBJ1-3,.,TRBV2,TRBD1,CASSETPDRTSGNTIYF,TGTGCCAGCAGTGAGACACCGGACAGGACCTCTGGAAACACCATATATTTT